This entry lists 3 T cell receptor beta chains sequenced from one sample in a study of CD8+ T cells in alopecia areata. Specified treatment: oral pan-JAK inhibitor, 5-10 mg twice daily. As the sequencing template, cDNA was produced by extracting RNA and reverse transcribing it. Measured with immunoSEQ multiplex PCR; TCRdb has only the in-frame clones, and not every one. This table has more than 200,000 clones, approximately 72% appearing once. The source was CD4+ T cells sorted from blood, collected around week 46, from a patient treated with tofacitinib. These receptors originate from a human donor with alopecia areata.

The chain recombines TRBV6-5 with TRBJ2-5; TRBD1 might be the D (5 bases). Germline V lookup: CDR1 MNHEY, CDR2 SVGAGI. This CDR3 is built from 11 residues. Trimming left V 8 bases short and J 3 bases short, with 7 bases between. The CDR3 is CASFREETQYF. Here the CDR3 DNA reads TGTGCCAGCTTCAGGGAAGAGACCCAGTACTTC.

The V and J genes are TRBV29-1 and TRBJ1-1; D perhaps matches TRBD1 (5 bases). Germline CDR1 SQVTM, CDR2 ANQGSEA. With 4 bases removed from V and 1 base from J, the gap between germline ends came to 13 bases. The CDR3 contains 14 residues. The CDR3 here is CSVAPGTGNTEAFF. The CDR3 region has the DNA TGCAGCGTTGCCCCCGGGACGGGGAACACTGAAGCTTTCTTT.

This chain links TRBV6-5 with TRBJ2-1; 10 nucleotides match TRBD2. V lost 4 bases to trimming and J lost 5 bases; unmatched junction nucleotides: 2. The CDR3 loop spans 14 amino acids. From germline, CDR1 is MNHEY and CDR2 SVGAGI. CDR3 protein: CASSWTSGNNEQFF. CDR3 DNA: TGTGCCAGCAGTTGGACTAGCGGCAACAATGAGCAGTTCTTC.